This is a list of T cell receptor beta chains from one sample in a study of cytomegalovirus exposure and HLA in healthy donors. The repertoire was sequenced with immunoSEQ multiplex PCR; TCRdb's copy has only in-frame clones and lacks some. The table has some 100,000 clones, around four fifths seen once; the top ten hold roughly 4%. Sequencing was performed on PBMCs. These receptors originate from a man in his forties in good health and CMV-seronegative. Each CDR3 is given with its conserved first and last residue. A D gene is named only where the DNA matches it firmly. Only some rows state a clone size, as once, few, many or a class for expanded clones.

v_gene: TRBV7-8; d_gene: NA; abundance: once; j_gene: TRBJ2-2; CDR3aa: CASSSWEGGPVGELFF; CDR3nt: TGTGCCAGCAGCTCATGGGAGGGGGGGCCGGTCGGGGAGCTGTTTTTT
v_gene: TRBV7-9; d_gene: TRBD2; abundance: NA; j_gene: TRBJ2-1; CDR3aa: CASSPAGRDYNEQFF; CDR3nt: TGTGCCAGCAGCCCAGCGGGGCGTGACTACAATGAGCAGTTCTTC
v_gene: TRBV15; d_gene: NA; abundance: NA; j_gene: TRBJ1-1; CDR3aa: CATSRPRGEAFF; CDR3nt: TGTGCCACCAGCAGACCCCGGGGGGAAGCTTTCTTT
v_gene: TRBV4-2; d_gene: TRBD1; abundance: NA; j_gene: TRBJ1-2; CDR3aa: CASSDGQGANYGYTF; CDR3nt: TGTGCCAGCAGCGATGGACAGGGGGCGAACTATGGCTACACCTTC
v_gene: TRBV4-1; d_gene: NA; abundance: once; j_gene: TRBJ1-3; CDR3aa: CASSQVGISGNTIYF; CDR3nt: TGCGCCAGCAGCCAAGTTGGCATCTCTGGAAACACCATATATTTT
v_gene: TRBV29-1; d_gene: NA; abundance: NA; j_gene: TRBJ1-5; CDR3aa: CSVKQGNLNQPQHF; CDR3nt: TGCAGCGTCAAACAGGGAAATCTTAACCAGCCCCAGCATTTT
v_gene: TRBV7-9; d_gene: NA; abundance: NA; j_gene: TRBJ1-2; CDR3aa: CASSFPTLNYGYTF; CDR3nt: TGTGCCAGCAGCTTTCCAACTCTTAACTATGGCTACACCTTC
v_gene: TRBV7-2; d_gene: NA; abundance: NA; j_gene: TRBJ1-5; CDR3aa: CASSSEPGAAVQPQHF; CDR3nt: TGTGCCAGCAGCTCCGAACCTGGGGCGGCTGTTCAGCCCCAGCATTTT
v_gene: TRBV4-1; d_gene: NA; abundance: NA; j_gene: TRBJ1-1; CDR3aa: CASSQAEGRAFF; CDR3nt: TGCGCCAGCAGCCAAGCAGAAGGGAGAGCTTTCTTT
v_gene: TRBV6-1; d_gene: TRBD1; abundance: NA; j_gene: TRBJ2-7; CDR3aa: CASSVLGQAAYEQYF; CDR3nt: TGTGCCAGCAGTGTATTGGGACAGGCAGCCTACGAGCAGTACTTC
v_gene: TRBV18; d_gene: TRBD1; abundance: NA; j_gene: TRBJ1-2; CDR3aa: CASMDRGASHYGYTF; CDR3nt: TGTGCCAGCATGGACAGGGGAGCGAGTCACTATGGCTACACCTTC
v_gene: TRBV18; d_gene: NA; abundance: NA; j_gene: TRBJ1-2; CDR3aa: CASSPTGADYGYTF; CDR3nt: TGTGCCAGCTCACCGACTGGGGCGGACTATGGCTACACCTTC
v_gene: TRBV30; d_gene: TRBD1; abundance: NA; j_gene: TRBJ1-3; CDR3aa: CAWSYTGGPGNTIYF; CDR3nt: TGTGCCTGGAGTTATACAGGGGGCCCTGGAAACACCATATATTTT
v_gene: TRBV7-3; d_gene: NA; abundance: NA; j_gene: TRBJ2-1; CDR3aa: CASSLSGHNEQFF; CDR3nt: TGTGCCAGCAGCTTATCGGGTCACAATGAGCAGTTCTTC
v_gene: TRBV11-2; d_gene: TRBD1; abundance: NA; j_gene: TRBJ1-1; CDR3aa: CASSLAQDRGLPEAFF; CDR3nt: TGTGCCAGCAGCTTAGCCCAGGACAGGGGGCTCCCTGAAGCTTTCTTT
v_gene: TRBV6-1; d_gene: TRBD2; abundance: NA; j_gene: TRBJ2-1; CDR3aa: CASSGTSGGSYNEQFF; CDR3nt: TGTGCCAGCAGTGGGACTAGCGGGGGATCCTACAATGAGCAGTTCTTC
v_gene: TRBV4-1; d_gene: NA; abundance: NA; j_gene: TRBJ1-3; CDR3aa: CASSQGHSGNTIYF; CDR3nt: TGCGCCAGCAGCCAGGGGCACTCTGGAAACACCATATATTTT
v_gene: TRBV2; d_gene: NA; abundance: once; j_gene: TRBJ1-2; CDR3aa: CASRDQGLGYGYTF; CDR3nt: TGTGCCAGCAGAGATCAGGGGCTGGGCTATGGCTACACCTTC
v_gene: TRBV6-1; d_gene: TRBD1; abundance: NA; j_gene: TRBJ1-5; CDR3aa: CASSGTGGNQPQHF; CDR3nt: TGTGCCAGCAGTGGCACAGGGGGAAATCAGCCCCAGCATTTT
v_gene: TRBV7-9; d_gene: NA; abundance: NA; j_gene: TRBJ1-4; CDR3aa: CASSLGEANEKLFF; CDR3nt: TGTGCCAGCAGCTTAGGAGAAGCCAATGAAAAACTGTTTTTT
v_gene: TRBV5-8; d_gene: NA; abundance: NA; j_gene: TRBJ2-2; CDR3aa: CASSLSAGAGRTGELFF; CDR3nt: TGTGCCAGCAGCTTGTCTGCGGGGGCGGGAAGAACCGGGGAGCTGTTTTTT
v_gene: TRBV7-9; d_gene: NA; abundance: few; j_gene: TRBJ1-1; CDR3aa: CASSLSRLNTEAFF; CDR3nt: TGTGCCAGCAGCTTATCCAGGCTGAACACTGAAGCTTTCTTT
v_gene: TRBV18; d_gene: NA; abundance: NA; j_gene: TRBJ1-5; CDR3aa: CASSQGGGNQPQHF; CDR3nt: TGTGCCAGCTCACAGGGTGGAGGGAATCAGCCCCAGCATTTT
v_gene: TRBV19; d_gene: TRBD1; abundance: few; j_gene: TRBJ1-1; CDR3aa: CASSVDRTNTEAFF; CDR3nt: TGTGCCAGTAGTGTGGACAGGACGAACACTGAAGCTTTCTTT